This T cell receptor (beta chain) was retrieved from a study of blood T cell repertoires in COVID-19 (dated by TCRdb to the early 2020s). In the study overall: The collaborator samples originated in the United States, Italy and Spain and spanned the acute and convalescent phases of COVID-19. The prospective study material was composed of cDNA or gDNA derived from T cells, B-cell-depleted T cells, or PBMCs. The dataset comprised deeply sampled blood TCRbeta repertoires from subjects exposed to, actively infected with, or recovered from COVID-19. The repertoires were released in a freely available public database intended as a resource for research on the immune response to SARS-CoV-2. The samples were drawn from two sources: the first 160 participants of the ongoing ImmuneRACE study, and 1,254 subjects contributed by 6 global collaborators. The sample metadata nearly always contained a de-identified subject ID, COVID-19 status, age in years and sex. Where available, HLA class I and class II types were obtained from metadata supplied by the sample provider rather than from assay-based typing.

TCRbeta CDR3 regions were amplified from genomic DNA using the immunoSEQ Assay, a bias-controlled multiplex PCR. As for the authors' bioinformatics: The number of nucleated cells in each sample was estimated from the amplification of reference gene primers within the assay. To quantify the absolute abundance of each unique TCRbeta CDR3 rearrangement, sequence reads were collapsed and filtered. For each sample, productive Simpson clonality was calculated as the square root of Simpson's diversity index over productive rearrangements. In its TCRdb copy, this immuneACCESS table keeps in-frame sequences only and misses some clones. Where compared with another copy, unresolved V genes explain less than half of these, and the others have no known cause. V and J calls and clone size are copied from that table; D and trimming were computed from the DNA. The sample records 300,000 or so clones, about nine tenths of which are singletons. The top ten hold roughly 2.6% of the sample.

Relative to germline, V is missing 1 base and J is missing 2 bases, with 4 bases of the junction outside any gene match. The CDR3 runs 15 residues from the cysteine to the phenylalanine. Just CDR3 DNA is preserved here, 45 bases in frame from base 1. The germline V gene (reference sequence) specifies SEHNR as CDR1 and FQNEAQ as CDR2. Participants in the prospective study were enrolled through a virtual design, were aged about 18 to 100 years, and lived in about 25 United States geographic areas. To assign participants to cohorts, the prospective study relied on clinical history that participants themselves reported in a screening survey and a study questionnaire. Recovered participants in ImmuneRACE Cohort 3 were defined as having two consecutive negative NP/OP PCR tests, clearance from a healthcare professional, or resolution of symptoms. In the prospective study, mobile phlebotomists collected whole blood, serum and a nasopharyngeal or oropharyngeal swab from each participant. Additional blood draws and questionnaires over an approximately two-month period could optionally be provided by prospective study participants. Blood samples from the prospective study were shipped frozen or at room temperature prior to DNA extraction.

Overall study results and their limits: The quantity of clinical and demographic metadata differed by source and by participant and was supplied without curation.

In regard to this clone: Its specific antigen is unknown. There are no base qualities to consult, and no much larger clone falls within one base.

The clonotype comes from a man in his sixties who had recovered from COVID-19. Recombination connected TRBV7-9 to TRBJ1-2, with 7 middle bases fitting TRBD1. Sample: PBMCs or T cells enriched from blood (not recorded which). The CDR3: CASSLDGQANYGYTF. The nucleotide sequence is given as TGTGCCAGCAGCTTAGACGGACAGGCAAACTATGGCTACACCTTC.